This T cell receptor beta chain appears in the sequencing data of a study of blood T cell repertoires in COVID-19. Here immunoSEQ multiplex PCR was the method, and the copy in TCRdb shows in-frame clones only, minus some. The table records about 65,000 clones, over 70% of them present only once. Trimming cost V 1 base and J 7 bases, with 14 bases left between them. Looked up from germline, CDR1 is SGHTA and CDR2 is FQGNSA. The CDR3 has 15 residues. The sequencing sample was made of peripheral blood. This TCR derives from a human donor in a cohort sampled during active COVID-19. The rearrangement links TRBV7-2 to TRBJ2-4, with D possibly matching TRBD2 (5 bases). The CDR3 spells CASSLVASWGNIQYF. The CDR3 region has the DNA TGTGCCAGCAGCTTAGTGGCTAGCTGGGGTAACATTCAGTACTTC. Full variable domain (missing parts from reference TRBV7-2 and TRBJ2-4): GAGVSQSPSNKVTEKGKDVELRCDPISGHTALYWYRQSLGQGLEFLIYFQGNSAPDKSGLPSDRFSAERTGGSVSTLTIQRTQQEDSAVYLCASSLVASWGNIQYFGAGTRLSVL.